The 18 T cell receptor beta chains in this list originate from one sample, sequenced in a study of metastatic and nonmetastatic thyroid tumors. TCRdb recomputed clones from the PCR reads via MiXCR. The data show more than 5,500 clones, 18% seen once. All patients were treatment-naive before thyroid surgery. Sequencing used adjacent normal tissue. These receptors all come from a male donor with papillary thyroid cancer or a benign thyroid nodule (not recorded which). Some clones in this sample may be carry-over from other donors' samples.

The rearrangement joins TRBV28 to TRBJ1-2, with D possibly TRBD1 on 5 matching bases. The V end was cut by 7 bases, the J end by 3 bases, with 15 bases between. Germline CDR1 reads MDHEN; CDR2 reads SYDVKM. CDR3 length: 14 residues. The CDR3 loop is CASTPRGWDYGYTF. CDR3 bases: TGTGCCAGCACCCCGAGGGGATGGGACTATGGCTACACCTTC.

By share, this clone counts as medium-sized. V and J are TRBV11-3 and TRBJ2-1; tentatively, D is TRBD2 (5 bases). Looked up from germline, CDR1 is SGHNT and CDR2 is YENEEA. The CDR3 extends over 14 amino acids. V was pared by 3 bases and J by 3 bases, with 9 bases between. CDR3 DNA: TGTGCCAGCAGCTTTGCAGCGGACTACAATGAGCAGTTCTTC. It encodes CASSFAADYNEQFF.

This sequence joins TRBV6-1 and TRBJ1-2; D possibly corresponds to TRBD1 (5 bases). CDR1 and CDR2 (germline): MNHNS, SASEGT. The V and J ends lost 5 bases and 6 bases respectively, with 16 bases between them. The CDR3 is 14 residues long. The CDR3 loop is CASSSLVGADGYTF. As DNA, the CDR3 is TGTGCCAGCAGTAGCCTGGTCGGGGCTGATGGCTACACCTTC.

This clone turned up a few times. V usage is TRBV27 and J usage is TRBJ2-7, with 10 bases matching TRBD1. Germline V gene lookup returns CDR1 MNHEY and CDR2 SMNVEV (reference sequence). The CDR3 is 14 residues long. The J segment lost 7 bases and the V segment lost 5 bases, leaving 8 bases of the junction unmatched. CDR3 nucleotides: TGTGCCAGCAGTCCACGACAGGGGGCGCGAGAGCAGTACTTC. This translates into CASSPRQGAREQYF.

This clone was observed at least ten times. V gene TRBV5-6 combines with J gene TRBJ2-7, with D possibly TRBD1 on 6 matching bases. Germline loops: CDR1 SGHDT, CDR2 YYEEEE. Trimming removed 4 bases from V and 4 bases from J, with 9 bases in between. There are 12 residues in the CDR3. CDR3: CASSNQGYEQYF. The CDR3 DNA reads TGTGCCAGCAGCAATCAGGGGTACGAGCAGTACTTC.

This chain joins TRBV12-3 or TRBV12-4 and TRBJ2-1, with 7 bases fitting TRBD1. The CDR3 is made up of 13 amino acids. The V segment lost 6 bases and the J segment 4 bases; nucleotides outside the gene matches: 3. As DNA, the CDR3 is TGTGCCAGCAGCTCAGGGGGTTACAATGAGCAGTTCTTC. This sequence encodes CASSSGGYNEQFF.

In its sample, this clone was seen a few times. Here the CDR3 reads CASQGLGSPLHF. The CDR3 DNA reads as TGTGCCTCACAGGGATTGGGTTCACCCCTCCACTTT. This chain joins TRBV19 and TRBJ1-6, with a weak D call TRBD1 (6 bases). V lost 11 bases to trimming and J lost 9 bases, with 14 bases between them. CDR1 is LNHDA, CDR2 SQIVND, per germline (reference sequence). The CDR3 consists of 12 residues.

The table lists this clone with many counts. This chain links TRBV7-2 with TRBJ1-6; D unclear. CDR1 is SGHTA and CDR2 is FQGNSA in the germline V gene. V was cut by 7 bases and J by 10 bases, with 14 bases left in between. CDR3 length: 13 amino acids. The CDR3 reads CASTYGVYSPLHF. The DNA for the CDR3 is TGTGCCAGCACCTACGGGGTTTACTCACCCCTCCACTTT.

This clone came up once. The chain's CDR3 is CASSSDLGHGAFF. For the CDR3, the DNA is TGTGCCAGCAGCTCCGATTTGGGGCATGGAGCTTTCTTT. The rearrangement uses TRBV7-9 and TRBJ1-1; D perhaps matches TRBD1 (5 bases). This CDR3 has 13 amino acids. The V gene lost 4 bases and the J gene lost 10 bases, with 16 bases spanning the gap. Germline loops: CDR1 SEHNR, CDR2 FQNEAQ (reference sequence).

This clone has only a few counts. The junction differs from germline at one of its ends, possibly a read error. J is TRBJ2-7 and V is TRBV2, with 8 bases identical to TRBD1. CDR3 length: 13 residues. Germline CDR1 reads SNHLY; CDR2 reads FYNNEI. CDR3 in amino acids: CTSQRDRYYEQYF. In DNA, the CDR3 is TGTACCAGTCAACGGGACAGGTACTACGAGCAGTACTTC.

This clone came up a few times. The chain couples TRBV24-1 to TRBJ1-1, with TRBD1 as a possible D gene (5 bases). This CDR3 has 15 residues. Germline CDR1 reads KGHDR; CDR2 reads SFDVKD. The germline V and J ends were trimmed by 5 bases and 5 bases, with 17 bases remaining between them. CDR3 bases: TGTGCCACCAGTGGCTACGGGTCGGGGGGAACTGAAGCTTTCTTT. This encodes CATSGYGSGGTEAFF.

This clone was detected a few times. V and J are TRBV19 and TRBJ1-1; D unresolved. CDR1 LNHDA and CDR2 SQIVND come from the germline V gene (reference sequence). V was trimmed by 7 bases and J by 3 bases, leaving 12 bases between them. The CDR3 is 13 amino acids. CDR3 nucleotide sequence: TGTGCCAGTATAGAAGGCGCGGACACTGAAGCTTTCTTT. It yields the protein CASIEGADTEAFF.

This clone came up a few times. The CDR3 loop reads CASSLAGDYNEQFF. CDR3 DNA sequence: TGTGCCAGCAGCTTAGCGGGGGATTACAATGAGCAGTTCTTC. V is TRBV11-2 and J is TRBJ2-1; D is perhaps TRBD2 (6 bases). V was shortened by 1 base and J by 4 bases, with 8 bases between the two germline ends. The CDR3 loop spans 14 amino acids. Germline V lookup: CDR1 SGHAT, CDR2 FQNNGV.

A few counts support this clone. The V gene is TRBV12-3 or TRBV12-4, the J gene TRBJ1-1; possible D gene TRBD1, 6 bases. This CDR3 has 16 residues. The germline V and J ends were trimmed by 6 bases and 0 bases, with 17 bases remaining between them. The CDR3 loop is CASRSWTVSVNTEAFF. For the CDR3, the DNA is TGTGCCAGCAGATCTTGGACAGTGTCAGTGAACACTGAAGCTTTCTTT.

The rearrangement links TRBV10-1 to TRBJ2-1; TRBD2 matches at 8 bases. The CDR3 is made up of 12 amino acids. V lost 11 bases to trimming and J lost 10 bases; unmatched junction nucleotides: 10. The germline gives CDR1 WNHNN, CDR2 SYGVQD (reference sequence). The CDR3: CASSRGGAEQFF. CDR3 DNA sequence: TGCGCCTCCAGCCGGGGGGGCGCCGAGCAGTTCTTC.

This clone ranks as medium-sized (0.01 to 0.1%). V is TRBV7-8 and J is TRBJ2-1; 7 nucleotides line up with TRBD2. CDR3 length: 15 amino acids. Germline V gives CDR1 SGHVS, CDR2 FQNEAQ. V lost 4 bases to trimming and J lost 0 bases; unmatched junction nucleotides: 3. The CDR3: CASSYSGPSYNEQFF. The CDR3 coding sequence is TGTGCCAGCAGCTATAGCGGGCCCTCCTACAATGAGCAGTTCTTC.

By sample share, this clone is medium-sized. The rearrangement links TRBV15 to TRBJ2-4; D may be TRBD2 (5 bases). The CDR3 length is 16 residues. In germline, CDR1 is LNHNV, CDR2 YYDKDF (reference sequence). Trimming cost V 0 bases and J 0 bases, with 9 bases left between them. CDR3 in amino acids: CATSRDRGPAKNIQYF. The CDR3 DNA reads TGTGCCACCAGCAGAGATAGAGGGCCAGCCAAAAACATTCAGTACTTC.

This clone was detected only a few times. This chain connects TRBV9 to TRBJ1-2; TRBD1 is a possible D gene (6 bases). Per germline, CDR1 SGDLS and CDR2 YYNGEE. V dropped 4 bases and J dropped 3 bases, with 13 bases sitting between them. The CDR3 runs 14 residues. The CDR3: CASSPTGGHYGYTF. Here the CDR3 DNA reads TGTGCCAGCAGCCCGACAGGAGGCCACTATGGCTACACCTTC.